This TCR beta chain was retrieved from a study of HIV-infected patients and healthy controls. Overall study findings and caveats: No HLA typing of donors was done in this study. Mean usage of eight alpha and eight beta V genes differed significantly in HIV-infected patients versus controls.

Alpha and beta constant-region primers primed reverse transcription of 400 to 650 ng RNA. Alpha and beta chain libraries were made separately by chain-specific third strand synthesis with multiplexing indices. TCRdb fed the 5' RACE reads into MiXCR, producing one record per CDR3 protein. The data contain 7,500 to 9,500 distinct CDR3 sequences, around 8.2% of them singletons. This clonotype was found many times. Its antigen is still unknown. J lost 5 bases, V lost 0 bases, and 2 bases had no gene match. Germline CDR1 is ENHRY and CDR2 is SYGVKD. The CDR3 runs 14 residues. All unsorted peripheral T cells were captured because whole blood was used without fractionation. Enrolled donors were untreated HIV-infected adults about to begin antiretroviral therapy.

The gene calls are TRBV10-3 and TRBJ1-2; TRBD1 agrees at 8 bases. The receptor was derived from an adult with HIV infection. The donor label of this sample is uncertain. The starting material was blood, obtained before antiretroviral therapy. In DNA, the CDR3 is TGTGCCATCAGTGAGTCAGGACAGGGATATGGCTACACCTTC. Encoded protein: CAISESGQGYGYTF.